The 2 T cell receptor beta chains below all came from one sample that was sequenced in a study of blood T cells in healthy people across ages. Primers used in a second PCR of about 7 to 12 cycles were a sample-barcoded 5' primer and a J-beta primer mix. TCRdb re-called the 5' RACE reads through MiXCR, storing one row per CDR3 protein. Of over a million distinct CDR3 sequences listed, around 59% were seen once; the top ten hold more than 6%. The sample taken for sequencing was blood. The receptor source for this set is a man between 18 and 35 years old in good health.

The J gene is TRBJ2-3, the V gene TRBV7-9; D call uncertain. The V end lost 1 base, the J end lost 0 bases, and 5 bases lay between the germline ends. Germline-derived CDR1 and CDR2 are SEHNR and FQNEAQ (reference sequence). The length of the CDR3 is 14 residues. CDR3 residues: CASSLVMSTDTQYF. The CDR3 DNA sequence: TGTGCCAGCAGCTTAGTAATGAGCACAGATACGCAGTATTTT.

In its sample, this clonotype was seen once. This chain uses TRBV20-1 with TRBJ2-7, with a tentative D call TRBD1 (5 bases). V was cut by 3 bases and J by 2 bases, with 11 bases left in between. CDR1 and CDR2 from the germline V gene are DFQATT and SNEGSKA (reference sequence). The CDR3 runs 13 residues. CDR3 protein: CSASKTVTYEQYF. The DNA of the CDR3 is TGCAGTGCTAGTAAGACAGTAACCTACGAGCAGTACTTC.